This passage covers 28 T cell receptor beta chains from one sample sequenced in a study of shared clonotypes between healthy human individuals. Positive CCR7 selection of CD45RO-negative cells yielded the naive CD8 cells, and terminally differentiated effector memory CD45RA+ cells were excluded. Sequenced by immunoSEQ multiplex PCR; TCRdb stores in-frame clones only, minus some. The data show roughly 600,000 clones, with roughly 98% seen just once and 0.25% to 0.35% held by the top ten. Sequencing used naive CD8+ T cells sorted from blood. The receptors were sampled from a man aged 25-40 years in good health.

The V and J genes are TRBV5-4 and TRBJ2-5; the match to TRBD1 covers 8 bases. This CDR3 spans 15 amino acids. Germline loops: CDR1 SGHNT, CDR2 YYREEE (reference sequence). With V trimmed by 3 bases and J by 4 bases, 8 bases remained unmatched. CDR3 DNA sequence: TGTGCCAGCAGCTCCGCGACAGGGGCATCAGAGACCCAGTACTTC. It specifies CASSSATGASETQYF.

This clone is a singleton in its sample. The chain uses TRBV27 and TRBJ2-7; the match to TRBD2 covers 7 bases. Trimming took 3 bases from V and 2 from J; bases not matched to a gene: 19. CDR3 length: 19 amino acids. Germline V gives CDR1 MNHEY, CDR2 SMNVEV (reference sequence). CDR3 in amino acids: CASSLLGDPGGGAAYEQYF. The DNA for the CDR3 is TGTGCCAGCAGTTTGCTTGGGGACCCTGGGGGGGGAGCCGCCTACGAGCAGTACTTC.

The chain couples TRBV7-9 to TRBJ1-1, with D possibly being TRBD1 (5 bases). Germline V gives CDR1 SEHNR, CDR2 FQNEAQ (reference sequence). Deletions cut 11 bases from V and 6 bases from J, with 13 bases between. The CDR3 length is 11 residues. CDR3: CADGGTAEAFF. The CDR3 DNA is TGTGCCGACGGGGGAACAGCTGAAGCTTTCTTT. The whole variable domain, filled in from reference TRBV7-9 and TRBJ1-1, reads DTGVSQNPRHKITKRGQNVTFRCDPISEHNRLYWYRQTLGQGPEFLTYFQNEAQLEKSRLLSDRFSAERPKGSFSTLEIQRTEQGDSAMYLCADGGTAEAFFGQGTRLTVV.

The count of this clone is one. CDR3 nucleotides: TGTGCCAGCAGTGGGGACAGGGCGGGCGGGGAGCTGTTTTTT. Translating it yields CASSGDRAGGELFF. V and J are TRBV25-1 and TRBJ2-2; 9 bases agree with TRBD1. Trimming took 4 bases from V and 7 from J; bases not matched to a gene: 4. Germline-derived CDR1 and CDR2 are MGHDK and SYGVNS. This CDR3 comprises 14 residues.

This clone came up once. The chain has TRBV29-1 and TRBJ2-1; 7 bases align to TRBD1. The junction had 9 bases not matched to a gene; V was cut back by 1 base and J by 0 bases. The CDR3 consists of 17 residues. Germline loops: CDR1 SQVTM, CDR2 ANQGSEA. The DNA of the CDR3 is TGCAGCGTTGAAGGGGATACGGACAGGAGCTCCTACAATGAGCAGTTCTTC. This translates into CSVEGDTDRSSYNEQFF.

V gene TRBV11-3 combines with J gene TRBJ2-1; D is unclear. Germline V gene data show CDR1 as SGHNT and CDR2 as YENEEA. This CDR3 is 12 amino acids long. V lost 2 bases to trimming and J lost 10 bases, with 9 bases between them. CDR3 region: CASSLSMREQFF. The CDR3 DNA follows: TGTGCCAGCAGCTTATCAATGCGGGAGCAGTTCTTC.

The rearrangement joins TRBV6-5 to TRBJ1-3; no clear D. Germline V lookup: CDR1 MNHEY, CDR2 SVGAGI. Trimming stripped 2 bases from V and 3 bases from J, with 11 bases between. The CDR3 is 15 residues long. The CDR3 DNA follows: TGTGCCAGCAGTTACGGGTCCGGTCATGGAAACACCATATATTTT. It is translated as CASSYGSGHGNTIYF.

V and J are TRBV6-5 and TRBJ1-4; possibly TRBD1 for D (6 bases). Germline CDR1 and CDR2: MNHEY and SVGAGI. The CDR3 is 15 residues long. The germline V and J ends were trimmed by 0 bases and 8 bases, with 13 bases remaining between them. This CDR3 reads CASSYSDSGAEKLFF. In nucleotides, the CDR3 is TGTGCCAGCAGTTACTCGGACAGTGGGGCGGAAAAACTGTTTTTT.

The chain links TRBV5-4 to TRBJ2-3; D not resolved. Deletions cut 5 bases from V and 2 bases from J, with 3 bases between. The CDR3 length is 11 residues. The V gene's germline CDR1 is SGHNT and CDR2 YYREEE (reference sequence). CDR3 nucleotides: TGTGCCAGCAGATCCACAGATACGCAGTATTTT. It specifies CASRSTDTQYF.

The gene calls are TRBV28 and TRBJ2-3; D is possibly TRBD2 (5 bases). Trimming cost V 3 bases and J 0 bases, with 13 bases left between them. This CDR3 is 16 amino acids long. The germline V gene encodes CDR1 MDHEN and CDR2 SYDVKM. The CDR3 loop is CASSFPGFGSTDTQYF. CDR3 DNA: TGTGCCAGCAGTTTTCCGGGGTTCGGGAGCACAGATACGCAGTATTTT.

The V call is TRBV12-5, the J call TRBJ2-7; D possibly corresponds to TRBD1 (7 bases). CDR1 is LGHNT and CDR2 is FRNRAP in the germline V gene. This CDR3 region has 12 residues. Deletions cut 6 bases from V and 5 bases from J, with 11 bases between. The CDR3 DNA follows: TGTGCTAGTGGCAGGGGGGAGGACGAGCAGTACTTC. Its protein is CASGRGEDEQYF.

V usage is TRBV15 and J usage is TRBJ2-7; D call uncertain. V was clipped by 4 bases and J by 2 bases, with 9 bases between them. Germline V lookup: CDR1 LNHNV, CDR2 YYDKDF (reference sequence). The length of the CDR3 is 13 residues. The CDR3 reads CATSTWKAYEQYF. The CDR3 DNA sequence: TGTGCCACCAGCACCTGGAAAGCCTACGAGCAGTACTTC.

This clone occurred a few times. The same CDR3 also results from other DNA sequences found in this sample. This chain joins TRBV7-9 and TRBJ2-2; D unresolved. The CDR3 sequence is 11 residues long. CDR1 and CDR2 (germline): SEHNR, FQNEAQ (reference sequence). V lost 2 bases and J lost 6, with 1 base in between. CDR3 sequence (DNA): TGTGCCAGCAGCTTATCCGGGGAGCTGTTTTTT. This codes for CASSLSGELFF.

CDR3 protein: CASSQVAGYYEQYF. DNA for the CDR3: TGCGCCAGCAGCCAAGTAGCAGGGTATTACGAGCAGTACTTC. V and J are TRBV4-1 and TRBJ2-7; possibly TRBD1 for D (5 bases). This CDR3 has 14 residues. V was shortened by 1 base and J by 4 bases, with 11 bases between the two germline ends. The germline gives CDR1 MGHRA, CDR2 YSYEKL.

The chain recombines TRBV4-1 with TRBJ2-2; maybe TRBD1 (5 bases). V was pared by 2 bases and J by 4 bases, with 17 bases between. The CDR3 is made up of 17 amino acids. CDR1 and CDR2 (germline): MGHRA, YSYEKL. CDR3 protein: CASSQFPFDSSTGELFF. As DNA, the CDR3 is TGCGCCAGCAGCCAATTCCCCTTCGACAGCTCCACCGGGGAGCTGTTTTTT.

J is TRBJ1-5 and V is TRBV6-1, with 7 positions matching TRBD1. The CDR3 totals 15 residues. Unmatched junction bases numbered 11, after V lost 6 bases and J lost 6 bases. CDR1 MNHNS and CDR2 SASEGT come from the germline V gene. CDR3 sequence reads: CASRRETGNGQPQHF. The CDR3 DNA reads TGTGCCAGCAGGAGGGAGACAGGGAACGGTCAGCCCCAGCATTTT.

This chain's CDR3 is CSVHDSLENTIYF. CDR3 coding DNA: TGCAGCGTTCATGACAGTTTAGAAAACACCATATATTTT. The chain joins TRBV29-1 to TRBJ1-3; tentatively, D is TRBD1 (5 bases). The CDR3 runs to 13 residues. Trimming pared 5 bases from V and 6 bases from J, leaving 14 bases between. Germline lookup yields CDR1 SQVTM and CDR2 ANQGSEA.

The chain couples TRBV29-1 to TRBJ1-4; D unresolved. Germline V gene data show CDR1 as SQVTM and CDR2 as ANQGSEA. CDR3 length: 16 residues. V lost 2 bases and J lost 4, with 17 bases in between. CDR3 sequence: CSVEIPLGGFNEKLFF. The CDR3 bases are TGCAGCGTTGAAATCCCGCTGGGCGGCTTTAATGAAAAACTGTTTTTT.

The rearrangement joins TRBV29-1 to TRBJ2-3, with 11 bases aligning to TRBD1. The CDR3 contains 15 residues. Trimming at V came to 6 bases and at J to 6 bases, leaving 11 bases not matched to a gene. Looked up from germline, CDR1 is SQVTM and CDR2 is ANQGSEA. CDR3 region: CSVGVRGTGGDTQYF. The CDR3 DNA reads TGCAGCGTCGGAGTCCGAGGGACAGGGGGGGATACGCAGTATTTT.

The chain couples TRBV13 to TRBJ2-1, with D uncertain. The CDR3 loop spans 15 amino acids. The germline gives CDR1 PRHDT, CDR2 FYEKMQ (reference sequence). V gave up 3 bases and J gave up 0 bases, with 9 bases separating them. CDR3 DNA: TGTGCCAGCAGCTTTAAGGGTCGCTCCTACAATGAGCAGTTCTTC. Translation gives CASSFKGRSYNEQFF.

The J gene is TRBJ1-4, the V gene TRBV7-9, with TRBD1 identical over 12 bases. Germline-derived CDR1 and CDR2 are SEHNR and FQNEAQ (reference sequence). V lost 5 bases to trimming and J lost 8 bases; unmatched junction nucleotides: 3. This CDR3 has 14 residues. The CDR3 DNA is TGTGCCAGCAGCGGGGACAGGGGGCGAGAAAAACTGTTTTTT. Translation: CASSGDRGREKLFF.

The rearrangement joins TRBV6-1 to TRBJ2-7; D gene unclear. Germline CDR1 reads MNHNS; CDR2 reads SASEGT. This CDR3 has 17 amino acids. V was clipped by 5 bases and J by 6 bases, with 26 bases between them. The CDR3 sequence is CASSQGPRLGGHSEQYF. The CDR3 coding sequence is TGTGCCAGCAGTCAAGGCCCCCGACTGGGTGGCCATTCCGAGCAGTACTTC.

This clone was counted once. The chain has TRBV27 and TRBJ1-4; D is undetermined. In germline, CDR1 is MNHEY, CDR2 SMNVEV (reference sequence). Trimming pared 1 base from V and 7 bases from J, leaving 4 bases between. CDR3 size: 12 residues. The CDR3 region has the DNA TGTGCCAGCAGTTTATTAGGTGAAAAACTGTTTTTT. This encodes CASSLLGEKLFF. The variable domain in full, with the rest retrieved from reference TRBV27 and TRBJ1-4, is EAQVTQNPRYLITVTGKKLTVTCSQNMNHEYMSWYRQDPGLGLRQIYYSMNVEVTDKGDVPEGYKVSRKEKRNFPLILESPSPNQTSLYFCASSLLGEKLFFGSGTQLSVL.

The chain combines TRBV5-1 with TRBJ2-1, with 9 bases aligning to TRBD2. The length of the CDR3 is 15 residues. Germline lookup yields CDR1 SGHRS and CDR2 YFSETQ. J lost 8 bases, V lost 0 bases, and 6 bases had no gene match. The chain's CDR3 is CASSLVVAGADEQFF. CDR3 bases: TGCGCCAGCAGCTTGGTCGTAGCGGGAGCCGATGAGCAGTTCTTC.

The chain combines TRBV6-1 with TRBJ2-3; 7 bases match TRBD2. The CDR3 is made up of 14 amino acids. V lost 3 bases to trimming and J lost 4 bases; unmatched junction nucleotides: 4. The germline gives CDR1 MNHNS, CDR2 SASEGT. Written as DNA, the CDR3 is TGTGCCAGCAGTGAGGGGAGGGACCCAGATACGCAGTATTTT. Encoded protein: CASSEGRDPDTQYF.

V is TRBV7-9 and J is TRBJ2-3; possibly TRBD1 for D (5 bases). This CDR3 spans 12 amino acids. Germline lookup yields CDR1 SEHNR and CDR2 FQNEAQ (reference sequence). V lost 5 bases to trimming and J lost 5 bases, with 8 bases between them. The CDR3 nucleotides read TGTGCCAGCAGCACCCAGGGAGATACGCAGTATTTT. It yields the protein CASSTQGDTQYF.

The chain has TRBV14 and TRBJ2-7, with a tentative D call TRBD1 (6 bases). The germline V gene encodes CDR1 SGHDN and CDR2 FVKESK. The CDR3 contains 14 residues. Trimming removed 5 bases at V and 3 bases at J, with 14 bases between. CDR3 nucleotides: TGTGCCAGCAGCTCACAGGGTCGGAACTACGAGCAGTACTTC. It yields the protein CASSSQGRNYEQYF.

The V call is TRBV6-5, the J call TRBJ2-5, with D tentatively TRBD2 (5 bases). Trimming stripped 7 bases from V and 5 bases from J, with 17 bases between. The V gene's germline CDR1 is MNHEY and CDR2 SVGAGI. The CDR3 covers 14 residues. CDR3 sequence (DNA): TGTGCCAGCAATGTCAGAGGGATTACTGAGACCCAGTACTTC. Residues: CASNVRGITETQYF.